These T cell receptor beta chains were read from a single sample in a study of CD8 T cells in Susac syndrome. MiXCR was run by TCRdb on the immunoSEQ multiplex PCR reads, yielding one entry per CDR3 protein. The repertoire holds 250,000 to 300,000 distinct CDR3 sequences, with more than 75% as singletons. What was sequenced was CD8+ T cells from PBMCs. These receptors were collected from a human donor with multiple sclerosis. CDR3s include the opening cysteine and the closing phenylalanine or tryptophan. The D gene is left open where the match is weak. Some rows mark clone size as missing; the rest say once, few, many or name a class of expanded clone.

v_gene: TRBV6-5; abundance: NA; j_gene: TRBJ2-2; d_gene: TRBD1; CDR3nt: TGTGCCAGCAGTTACGGCGACAGGGACACCGGGGAGCTGTTTTTT; CDR3aa: CASSYGDRDTGELFF
v_gene: TRBV7-2; abundance: NA; j_gene: TRBJ2-1; d_gene: TRBD2; CDR3nt: TGTGCCAGCAGCTTAGGGGCTAGCGGGACCTATGAGCAGTTCTTC; CDR3aa: CASSLGASGTYEQFF
v_gene: TRBV20-1; abundance: NA; j_gene: TRBJ1-2; d_gene: NA; CDR3nt: TGCAGTGCTCCCTCGCCAGGGCATTTTTGGTATGGCTACACCTTC; CDR3aa: CSAPSPGHFWYGYTF
v_gene: TRBV9; abundance: once; j_gene: TRBJ2-3; d_gene: TRBD2; CDR3nt: TGTGCCAGCAGCGTAGGCTCGGCGGGAGGTTCAGATACGCAGTATTTT; CDR3aa: CASSVGSAGGSDTQYF
v_gene: TRBV6-5; abundance: NA; j_gene: TRBJ2-1; d_gene: TRBD2; CDR3nt: TGTGCCAGCAGTTACTCGAGGACTAGCGGGGCGAACAATGAGCAGTTCTTC; CDR3aa: CASSYSRTSGANNEQFF
v_gene: TRBV20-1; abundance: NA; j_gene: TRBJ2-7; d_gene: NA; CDR3nt: TGCAGTGCTAGAGGCCTAAGCAGCCAGGGGAGCTCCTACGAGCAGTACTTC; CDR3aa: CSARGLSSQGSSYEQYF
v_gene: TRBV4-1; abundance: NA; j_gene: TRBJ2-1; d_gene: NA; CDR3nt: TGCGCCAGCAGCCAAGATGTCGGAACCTACAATGAGCAGTTCTTC; CDR3aa: CASSQDVGTYNEQFF
v_gene: TRBV12-3/TRBV12-4; abundance: few; j_gene: TRBJ2-1; d_gene: TRBD2; CDR3nt: TGTGCCAGCAGTGTCCCGGGAGGGGGAAGTGAGCAGTTCTTC; CDR3aa: CASSVPGGGSEQFF
v_gene: TRBV29-1; abundance: NA; j_gene: TRBJ2-2; d_gene: TRBD2; CDR3nt: TGCAGCGTTGACGCGGGGGGGAACACCGGGGAGCTGTTTTTT; CDR3aa: CSVDAGGNTGELFF
v_gene: TRBV9; abundance: NA; j_gene: TRBJ2-3; d_gene: TRBD1; CDR3nt: TGTGCCAGCAGCGGGGACAGGGTACACACAGATACGCAGTATTTT; CDR3aa: CASSGDRVHTDTQYF
v_gene: TRBV7-8; abundance: NA; j_gene: TRBJ2-7; d_gene: TRBD2; CDR3nt: TGTGCCAGCAGCTTCCGGCCCCAACTAGCGGCCTACGAGCAGTACTTC; CDR3aa: CASSFRPQLAAYEQYF
v_gene: TRBV7-3; abundance: NA; j_gene: TRBJ2-1; d_gene: NA; CDR3nt: TGTGCCAGCAGCTTAGGGGGAGGAGGCGATGAGCAGTTCTTC; CDR3aa: CASSLGGGGDEQFF
v_gene: TRBV27; abundance: NA; j_gene: TRBJ2-1; d_gene: NA; CDR3nt: TGTGCCAGCAGTTTAGGGAGAGGCTCCCTGGGGAATGAGCAGTTCTTC; CDR3aa: CASSLGRGSLGNEQFF
v_gene: TRBV15; abundance: NA; j_gene: TRBJ2-6; d_gene: TRBD1; CDR3nt: TGTGCCACCAGCAGAGTACCGGGACAGAGCCCCTCTGGGGCCAACGTCCTGACTTTC; CDR3aa: CATSRVPGQSPSGANVLTF
v_gene: TRBV30; abundance: NA; j_gene: TRBJ2-1; d_gene: NA; CDR3nt: TGTGCCTGGAGTGTGAGAGTAGGACACAATGAGCAGTTCTTC; CDR3aa: CAWSVRVGHNEQFF
v_gene: TRBV30; abundance: NA; j_gene: TRBJ2-1; d_gene: TRBD2; CDR3nt: TGTGCCTGGAGCCGCCATGGCGGGAGGGGGAATGAGCAGTTCTTC; CDR3aa: CAWSRHGGRGNEQFF
v_gene: TRBV28; abundance: NA; j_gene: TRBJ2-3; d_gene: NA; CDR3nt: TGTGCCAGCAGTTCCTCTTGGGAGTGGGGACAAGATACGCAGTATTTT; CDR3aa: CASSSSWEWGQDTQYF
v_gene: TRBV5-1; abundance: NA; j_gene: TRBJ1-2; d_gene: NA; CDR3nt: TGCGCCAGCAGCTTACAGAAAGGGCCCGAAAACTATGGCTACACCTTC; CDR3aa: CASSLQKGPENYGYTF
v_gene: TRBV2; abundance: NA; j_gene: TRBJ2-5; d_gene: NA; CDR3nt: TGTGCCAGCAGCGGCCCCCACGGACTAAAAGAGACCCAGTACTTC; CDR3aa: CASSGPHGLKETQYF
v_gene: TRBV28; abundance: NA; j_gene: TRBJ1-5; d_gene: TRBD1; CDR3nt: TGTGCCAGCAGTTTATGTGAGGAGACAGGGGTGGACCAGCCCCAGCATTTT; CDR3aa: CASSLCEETGVDQPQHF
v_gene: TRBV3-1; abundance: NA; j_gene: TRBJ2-3; d_gene: TRBD2; CDR3nt: TGTGCCAGCAGCCACCCCGATCCTTTGGCGGGAGAGGCAGATACGCAGTATTTT; CDR3aa: CASSHPDPLAGEADTQYF
v_gene: TRBV1; abundance: NA; j_gene: TRBJ1-1; d_gene: NA; CDR3nt: TGCACCAGCAGCCAAGGACAGGGTTGCTTGAACACTGAAGCTTTCTTT; CDR3aa: CTSSQGQGCLNTEAFF
v_gene: TRBV7-9; abundance: NA; j_gene: TRBJ2-3; d_gene: NA; CDR3nt: TGTGCCAGCAGCCCCCACCTCCGGGACGCGCAGTATTTT; CDR3aa: CASSPHLRDAQYF